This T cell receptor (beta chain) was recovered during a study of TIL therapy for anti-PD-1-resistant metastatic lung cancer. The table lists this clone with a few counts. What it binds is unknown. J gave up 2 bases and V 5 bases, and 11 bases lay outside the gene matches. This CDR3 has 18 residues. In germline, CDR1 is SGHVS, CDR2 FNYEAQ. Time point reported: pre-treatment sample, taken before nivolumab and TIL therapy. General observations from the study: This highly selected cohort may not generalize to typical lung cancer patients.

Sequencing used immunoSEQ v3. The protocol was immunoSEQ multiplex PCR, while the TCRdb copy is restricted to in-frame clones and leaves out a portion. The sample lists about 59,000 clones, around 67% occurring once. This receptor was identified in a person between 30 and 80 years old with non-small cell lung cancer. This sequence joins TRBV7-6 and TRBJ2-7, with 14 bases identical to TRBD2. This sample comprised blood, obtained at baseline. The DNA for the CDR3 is TGTGCCAGCAGCCCAAGGACTAGCGGGGGGCTCTCAACCTACGAGCAGTACTTC. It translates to CASSPRTSGGLSTYEQYF.